The 23 T cell receptor beta chains given below trace back to one sample, sequenced in a study of T cells in Graves' hyperthyroidism and ophthalmopathy. RNA transcripts gave rise to amplified TCR beta CDR3 regions. The TCR CDR3 first-round RT-PCR relied on the HTBI primer set. A single record per CDR3 protein comes from TCRdb applying MiXCR to the multiplex PCR reads. The table includes about 760,000 distinct CDR3 sequences, over 35% detected once. The sequenced sample consisted of blood. Receptor source: a woman in her thirties or forties with Graves' hyperthyroidism.

Turning to this clonotype: A read error is possible here, since a much larger clone lies one base away. The rearrangement joins TRBV12-3 or TRBV12-4 to TRBJ2-7; 7 positions match TRBD1. The CDR3 totals 11 residues. The trim removed 5 bases at V and 6 bases at J, leaving 1 base unmatched. The CDR3 protein is CASSNRGEQYF. The CDR3 coding sequence is TGTGCCAGCAGTAACAGGGGCGAGCAGTACTTC.

This clonotype was seen a handful of times. V and J are TRBV5-1 and TRBJ2-6; TRBD2 matches 7 bases. Germline-derived CDR1 and CDR2 are SGHRS and YFSETQ. J was trimmed by 4 bases and V by 4 bases; bases with no gene match: 5. The CDR3 consists of 15 residues. Here the CDR3 DNA reads TGCGCCAGCAGCGAAGCGGGGTCCGGGGCCAACGTCCTGACTTTC. It specifies CASSEAGSGANVLTF.

This clonotype has only a few counts. This chain joins TRBV5-6 and TRBJ1-2; no firm D call. Germline V CDR1 and CDR2: SGHDT, YYEEEE. The CDR3 is 14 residues long. The V end lost 1 base, the J end lost 4 bases, and 11 bases lay between the germline ends. Here the CDR3 reads CASSLIGGLYGYTF. CDR3 nucleotides: TGTGCCAGCAGCTTGATAGGCGGGCTCTATGGCTACACCTTC.

At least ten counts were recorded for this clonotype. This chain connects TRBV9 to TRBJ2-7; D could derive from TRBD1 or TRBD2 (5 bases each). Trimming cost V 0 bases and J 5 bases, with 12 bases left between them. The CDR3 runs to 14 residues. Germline CDR1 reads SGDLS; CDR2 reads YYNGEE. CDR3 protein: CASSVAADNNEQYF. The CDR3 DNA follows: TGTGCCAGCAGCGTAGCAGCGGACAATAACGAGCAGTACTTC.

The rearrangement uses TRBV7-8 and TRBJ1-5; the D is unclear. This CDR3 is 13 amino acids long. V gave up 5 bases and J gave up 9 bases, with 14 bases separating them. Germline V gives CDR1 SGHVS, CDR2 FQNEAQ. CDR3 coding DNA: TGTGCCAGCAGCCAAGGACCCGGAGGGCCCCAGCATTTT. Protein sequence: CASSQGPGGPQHF.

In this sample, this clonotype turned up many times. The DNA is omitted, as the CDR3 cannot be located on it reliably, and the CDR3 follows TCRdb's listing. J is TRBJ1-2 and V is TRBV24-1; the table's TRBD1 call for D was not verified on the DNA. Germline values: CDR1 KGHDR, CDR2 SFDVKD. From its first to its last residue, the CDR3 has 13 amino acids. The CDR3: CATEDRDFRGYTF.

With respect to this clonotype: A much larger clone differs by one base, so this may be a read error. V is TRBV12-3 or TRBV12-4 and J is TRBJ2-7, with D maybe TRBD1 (5 bases). Trimming took off 9 bases at V and 5 bases at J, with 14 bases between the two ends. The CDR3 is made up of 12 amino acids. CDR3 DNA sequence: TGTGCCAGTGGAAGGGGTTCCCACGAGCAGTACTTC. It yields the protein CASGRGSHEQYF.

This clonotype was recorded many times. The rearrangement joins TRBV20-1 to TRBJ2-7, with 10 positions matching TRBD1. Trimming removed 1 base from V and 7 bases from J; junction bases left unmatched: 7. The CDR3 spans 14 residues. Germline V gene sequence: CDR1 DFQATT, CDR2 SNEGSKA (reference sequence). The DNA of the CDR3 is TGCAGTGCTAGAGGAGACAGGGGGCGGTATGAGCAGTACTTC. Translation: CSARGDRGRYEQYF.

Details on this clonotype: Since no conserved phenylalanine or tryptophan closes the CDR3, a read error is the likely cause. The chain has TRBV7-9 and TRBJ2-7; D not resolved. The CDR3 runs to 14 residues. Germline V lookup: CDR1 SEHNR, CDR2 FQNEAQ (reference sequence). CDR3 DNA sequence: TGCGCCAGCAGCCACTCTTGGAGTATCTACGAGCAGTACCTC. This translates into CASSHSWSIYEQYL.

In its sample, this clonotype was seen many times. The chain joins TRBV29-1 to TRBJ1-4; no definite D call. Between the trimmed V and J ends, which lost 6 bases and 0 bases, there was a span of 11 bases. The germline V gene has CDR1 SQVTM and CDR2 ANQGSEA. The CDR3 contains 14 residues. The CDR3 here is CSVAETATNEKLFF. The CDR3, as DNA: TGCAGCGTCGCCGAAACAGCAACTAATGAAAAACTGTTTTTT.

This clonotype came up many times. The J gene is TRBJ2-5, the V gene TRBV7-2, with TRBD2 matching 7 bases. CDR3 size: 16 residues. V lost 5 bases and J lost 5; bases outside the gene matches: 14. Looked up from germline, CDR1 is SGHTA and CDR2 is FQGNSA. The CDR3 here is CASSPQQAGAGETQYF. The CDR3 DNA follows: TGTGCCAGCAGCCCCCAGCAGGCGGGAGCGGGGGAGACCCAGTACTTC.

This clonotype was counted many times. V usage is TRBV7-2 and J usage is TRBJ1-2, with D possibly matching TRBD1 (6 bases). The germline V gene encodes CDR1 SGHTA and CDR2 FQGNSA. V was trimmed by 3 bases and J by 8 bases, leaving 16 bases between them. The CDR3 consists of 14 residues. Here the CDR3 reads CASSFTGTQSGYTF. CDR3 bases: TGTGCCAGCAGCTTCACCGGGACACAGTCGGGCTACACCTTC.

Here the CDR3 reads CSGMTVNTEAFF. CDR3 coding DNA: TGCAGCGGTATGACGGTGAACACTGAAGCTTTCTTT. This sequence joins TRBV29-1 and TRBJ1-1; unclear D gene. From germline, CDR1 is SQVTM and CDR2 ANQGSEA. The CDR3 totals 12 residues. V lost 7 bases to trimming and J lost 0 bases, with 9 bases between them.

This clonotype was counted between two and nine times. V is TRBV3-1 and J is TRBJ1-5, with D uncertain. The CDR3 has 14 residues. Germline V gene data show CDR1 as LGHDT and CDR2 as YNNKEL (reference sequence). V lost 0 bases, J lost 4 bases, and 7 bases lay in between. CDR3 amino acids: CASSQEFGNQPQHF. DNA of the CDR3: TGTGCCAGCAGCCAAGAGTTCGGTAATCAGCCCCAGCATTTT.

This clonotype has ten or more counts. This chain links TRBV5-5 with TRBJ1-6; 7 bases are a match to TRBD1. CDR3 size: 14 residues. With 4 bases clipped from V and 9 bases from J, the junction kept 7 bases outside the gene matches. Germline V gives CDR1 SGHKS, CDR2 YYEKEE (reference sequence). Here the CDR3 reads CASSPTGAISPLHF. The CDR3 DNA reads TGTGCCAGCAGCCCCACAGGGGCCATTTCACCCCTCCACTTT.

The chain is built from TRBV20-1 and TRBJ2-7; TRBD1 is a possible D gene (6 bases). This CDR3 is built from 13 residues. Germline lookup yields CDR1 DFQATT and CDR2 SNEGSKA (reference sequence). The germline V and J ends were trimmed by 3 bases and 2 bases, with 11 bases remaining between them. Here the CDR3 DNA reads TGCAGTGCTAGTGACAGGAGAGCCTACGAGCAGTACTTC. It codes for CSASDRRAYEQYF.

CDR3 region: CASSESGSTDTQYF. CDR3 nucleotide sequence: TGTGCCAGCAGCGAGAGCGGGAGCACAGATACGCAGTATTTT. The chain joins TRBV5-4 to TRBJ2-3, with D maybe TRBD2 (6 bases). The V end was cut by 4 bases, the J end by 0 bases, with 9 bases between. CDR1 is SGHNT and CDR2 is YYREEE in the germline V gene (reference sequence). The CDR3 loop spans 14 amino acids. Full variable domain (missing parts from reference TRBV5-4 and TRBJ2-3): ETGVTQSPTHLIKTRGQQVTLRCSSQSGHNTVSWYQQALGQGPQFIFQYYREEENGRGNFPPRFSGLQFPNYSSELNVNALELDDSALYLCASSESGSTDTQYFGPGTRLTVL.

This rearrangement joins TRBV6-5 to TRBJ2-2, with D uncertain. The CDR3 is made up of 14 amino acids. CDR1 MNHEY and CDR2 SVGAGI come from the germline V gene. Trimming shortened V by 0 bases and J by 6 bases, and 8 bases separated the two germline ends. CDR3 in amino acids: CASSYSRPPGELFF. The CDR3 nucleotides are TGTGCCAGCAGTTACTCGCGGCCACCCGGGGAGCTGTTTTTT.

This clonotype has only a few counts. CDR3 bases: TGTGCCACCAGTGAGACAGGGGAGATGAACACTGAAGCTTTCTTT. Amino acid sequence: CATSETGEMNTEAFF. V usage is TRBV24-1 and J usage is TRBJ1-1; 8 bases agree with TRBD1. Germline CDR1 reads KGHDR; CDR2 reads SFDVKD. CDR3 length equals 15 residues. V lost 4 bases to trimming and J lost 0 bases; unmatched junction nucleotides: 3.

On this clonotype itself: This could be a read error, since a much larger clone is one nucleotide away. The rearrangement joins TRBV7-9 to TRBJ2-5, with 9 bases identical to TRBD2. Germline V gives CDR1 SEHNR, CDR2 FQNEAQ (reference sequence). CDR3 length equals 15 residues. CDR3 loop: CASSRRLAVEEAQYF. Here the CDR3 DNA reads TGTGCCAGCAGCCGAAGACTAGCGGTGGAAGAGGCCCAGTACTTC.

This clonotype was recorded a few times. The genes are TRBV6-5 and TRBJ2-7; D remains unclear. The V end lost 4 bases, the J end lost 1 base, and 14 bases lay between the germline ends. The CDR3 sequence is 15 residues long. Germline loops: CDR1 MNHEY, CDR2 SVGAGI. CDR3 sequence reads: CASSLSVSPSYEQYF. In DNA, the CDR3 is TGTGCCAGCAGTTTATCGGTTAGCCCATCCTACGAGCAGTACTTC.

This clonotype came up many times. This sequence joins TRBV2 and TRBJ1-1; 7 nucleotides match TRBD1. There are 14 residues in the CDR3. Germline lookup yields CDR1 SNHLY and CDR2 FYNNEI. The V segment lost 7 bases and the J segment 7 bases; nucleotides outside the gene matches: 12. The CDR3 loop is CASIGTVALFEAFF. CDR3 sequence (DNA): TGTGCCAGCATTGGGACAGTCGCATTGTTTGAAGCTTTCTTT.

This clonotype has ten or more counts. V and J are TRBV9 and TRBJ1-2; D ambiguous. This CDR3 spans 13 amino acids. V dropped 0 bases and J dropped 4 bases, with 7 bases sitting between them. Per the germline V gene, CDR1 is SGDLS and CDR2 is YYNGEE. The CDR3 loop reads CASSVDGGYGYTF. The DNA for the CDR3 is TGTGCCAGCAGCGTAGACGGCGGCTATGGCTACACCTTC.